The 6 T cell receptor beta chains below all came from one sample that was sequenced in a study of sequential checkpoint blockade in melanoma. Sample treatment: randomized to nivolumab then ipilimumab (arm A) or the reverse (arm B). Some clones are missing from TCRdb's copy, which holds only in-frame ones; the method was immunoSEQ multiplex PCR. This sample has approximately 9,700 clones, with 24% found just once. The sequencing used tumor tissue (inferred from file names), collected from a patient given nivolumab and ipilimumab in sequence. Receptors were obtained from a human donor with melanoma.

In its sample, this clone was seen a few times. J is TRBJ1-5 and V is TRBV7-6; TRBD1 matches 11 bases. This CDR3 comprises 17 residues. Germline assignment: CDR1 SGHVS and CDR2 FNYEAQ. Trimming removed 4 bases from V and 2 bases from J; junction bases left unmatched: 7. The CDR3 region has the DNA TGTGCCAGCAGCTCCGGGACAGGGGGTTGGGGCAATCAGCCCCAGCATTTT. Translated, it gives CASSSGTGGWGNQPQHF.

This clone showed up just a few times. The gene calls are TRBV7-2 and TRBJ2-2; 7 bases match TRBD1. V lost 5 bases and J lost 0; bases outside the gene matches: 6. Germline lookup yields CDR1 SGHTA and CDR2 FQGNSA. This CDR3 spans 16 amino acids. Written as DNA, the CDR3 is TGTGCCAGCAGCCTTACAGGGACAGCGAACACCGGGGAGCTGTTTTTT. Protein sequence: CASSLTGTANTGELFF.

This clone is categorized as medium-sized. The J gene is TRBJ1-2, the V gene TRBV6-8, with D maybe TRBD1 (5 bases). Trimming shortened V by 10 bases and J by 0 bases, and 21 bases separated the two germline ends. Per the germline V gene, CDR1 is MNHGY and CDR2 is SAAAGT. The CDR3 runs 16 residues. The CDR3 region has the DNA TGTGCCATCAGATTGGGTACAGGCAGCTCTAACTATGGCTACACCTTC. Translated: CAIRLGTGSSNYGYTF.

The V call is TRBV6-8, the J call TRBJ2-6; D may correspond to TRBD1 or TRBD2 (5 bases each). Germline assignment: CDR1 MNHGY and CDR2 SAAAGT. V lost 7 bases and J lost 4, with 14 bases in between. This CDR3 spans 15 amino acids. CDR3 nucleotides: TGTGCCAGCACCCCCAGAGGGACCGGGGCCAACGTCCTGACTTTC. Its protein is CASTPRGTGANVLTF.

This clone was detected once. The chain recombines TRBV19 with TRBJ2-1; TRBD2 is a possible D gene (6 bases). Germline CDR1 LNHDA, CDR2 SQIVND (reference sequence). This CDR3 has 15 residues. V shed 0 bases and J shed 10 bases, with 16 bases lying between them. The CDR3 DNA sequence: TGTGCCAGTAGTATAGATCGGGACTCCCCGTCAGAGCAGTTCTTC. It specifies CASSIDRDSPSEQFF. The full variable domain, in which reference TRBV19 and TRBJ2-1 provide the parts outside the CDR3, is DGGITQSPKYLFRKEGQNVTLSCEQNLNHDAMYWYRQDPGQGLRLIYYSQIVNDFQKGDIAEGYSVSREKKESFPLTVTSAQKNPTAFYLCASSIDRDSPSEQFFGPGTRLTVL.

The rearrangement links TRBV6-8 to TRBJ2-2; D unclear. The ends were cut back, 0 bases at V and 5 bases at J, with 13 bases in the middle. Germline CDR1 MNHGY, CDR2 SAAAGT. CDR3 size: 16 residues. The CDR3 here is CASSYSKAQQTGELFF. CDR3 nucleotides: TGTGCCAGCAGTTACTCGAAGGCCCAGCAGACCGGGGAGCTGTTTTTT.